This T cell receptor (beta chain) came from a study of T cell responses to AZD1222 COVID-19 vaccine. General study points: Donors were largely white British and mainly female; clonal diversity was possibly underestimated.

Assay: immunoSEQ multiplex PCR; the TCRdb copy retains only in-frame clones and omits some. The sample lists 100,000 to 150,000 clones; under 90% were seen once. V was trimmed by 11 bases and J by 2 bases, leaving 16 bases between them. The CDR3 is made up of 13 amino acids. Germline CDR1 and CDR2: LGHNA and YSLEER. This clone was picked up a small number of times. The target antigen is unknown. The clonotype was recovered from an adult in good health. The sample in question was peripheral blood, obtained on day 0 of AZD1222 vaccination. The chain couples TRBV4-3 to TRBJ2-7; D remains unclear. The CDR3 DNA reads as TGCGCCCCCTGGGCGGAAACCACCTACGAGCAGTACTTC. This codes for CAPWAETTYEQYF.